This T cell receptor beta chain was captured by sequencing in a study of blood T cell repertoires in COVID-19. About the research overall: Donors in the United States, Italy and Spain gave samples during acute or convalescent COVID-19. T cells, B-cell-depleted T cells, or PBMCs supplied cDNA or gDNA.

Those enrolled, adults aged about 18 to 89 years, came from 24 US areas. CDR3 length equals 12 residues. Germline V gene data show CDR1 as MNHEY and CDR2 as SMNVEV (reference sequence). V dropped 7 bases and J dropped 2 bases, with 7 bases sitting between them. Per the original methods: Amplification from reference gene primers served as the basis for estimated nucleated cell counts. Data came from immunoSEQ multiplex PCR; TCRdb stores just in-frame clones and leaves some out. The V and J calls and clone size come from that table; D and trimming were worked out from the DNA. The sample holds fewer than 250,000 clones; around 86% are singletons and the top ten take around 9.3%.

Input material: PBMCs or T cells enriched from blood (not recorded which). This receptor was identified in a woman aged 50 to 65 with acute COVID-19. The chain joins TRBV27 to TRBJ2-3, with unresolved D. In DNA form, the CDR3 reads TGTGCCAGCAAACAGAACACAGATACGCAGTATTTT. This codes for CASKQNTDTQYF.